A single sample gave rise to the 32 T cell receptor beta chains below, sequenced in a study of identical twins. TCRdb redid the calling of the 5' RACE reads with MiXCR, one entry per CDR3 protein. In the table there are some 240,000 distinct CDR3 sequences, 10% to 13% of which are singletons. The sample was memory T cells sorted from blood. The receptors were gathered from a man over 45 in good health.

The sample holds many counts of this clonotype. The chain carries TRBV29-1 and TRBJ2-1, with D tentatively TRBD2 (7 bases). Looked up from germline, CDR1 is SQVTM and CDR2 is ANQGSEA. The CDR3 is 13 residues long. The ends were cut back, 7 bases at V and 4 bases at J, with 14 bases in the middle. The CDR3 coding sequence is TGCAGCGCTGGGGGGGACACTTACAATGAGCAGTTCTTC. Protein sequence: CSAGGDTYNEQFF.

This clonotype came up a few times. The chain uses TRBV20-1 and TRBJ1-1, with D possibly being TRBD1 (5 bases). The CDR3 contains 15 residues. Germline V gives CDR1 DFQATT, CDR2 SNEGSKA (reference sequence). Trimming shortened V by 1 base and J by 4 bases, and 16 bases separated the two germline ends. CDR3 residues: CSARAPQGGSTEAFF. CDR3 DNA sequence: TGCAGTGCTAGAGCCCCGCAGGGTGGATCCACTGAAGCTTTCTTT.

This clonotype was recorded at least ten times. V is TRBV5-1 and J is TRBJ1-1; 9 bases match TRBD1. The CDR3 length is 15 residues. The junction had 8 bases not matched to a gene; V was cut back by 3 bases and J by 5 bases. Germline CDR1 is SGHRS and CDR2 is YFSETQ. DNA for the CDR3: TGCGCCAGCAGCTGGGGGACAGGGAGGAATACTGAAGCTTTCTTT. Translating gives CASSWGTGRNTEAFF.

The chain joins TRBV20-1 to TRBJ1-5; unclear D gene. Germline lookup yields CDR1 DFQATT and CDR2 SNEGSKA (reference sequence). This CDR3 spans 14 amino acids. V was clipped by 0 bases and J by 1 base, with 7 bases between them. In nucleotides, the CDR3 is TGCAGTGCTAGAGAAGGCAGCAGCAATCAGCCCCAGCATTTT. It encodes CSAREGSSNQPQHF.

The chain links TRBV9 to TRBJ2-2; 8 nucleotides align to TRBD2. V lost 2 bases, J lost 8 bases, and 2 bases stayed unmatched. CDR3 length: 13 residues. Germline V CDR1 and CDR2: SGDLS, YYNGEE. The CDR3 region has the DNA TGTGCCAGCAGCGTCCAGCGGGGGGGGGAGCTGTTTTTT. Translating it yields CASSVQRGGELFF.

This chain joins TRBV20-1 and TRBJ1-5; D perhaps matches TRBD1 (6 bases). The CDR3 consists of 14 residues. V was trimmed by 7 bases and J by 3 bases, leaving 16 bases between them. CDR1 and CDR2 (germline): DFQATT, SNEGSKA (reference sequence). The CDR3 DNA is TGCAGTGTTCCCGGAGGGGGAATCAATCAGCCCCAGCATTTT. The encoded protein is CSVPGGGINQPQHF.

This clonotype has a count of ten or more. The J gene is TRBJ2-2, the V gene TRBV15; the D is unclear. The V end was cut by 0 bases, the J end by 1 base, with 9 bases between. Germline CDR1 LNHNV, CDR2 YYDKDF (reference sequence). This CDR3 region has 16 residues. CDR3 in amino acids: CATSRDKGVNTGELFF. In nucleotides, the CDR3 is TGTGCCACCAGCAGAGATAAAGGAGTGAACACCGGGGAGCTGTTTTTT.

This clonotype was seen a handful of times. As DNA, the CDR3 is TGTGCCAGCAGTGAGAAAACCACCCTAGTCAATGAGCAGTTCTTC. Translation gives CASSEKTTLVNEQFF. The chain has TRBV6-2 or TRBV6-3 and TRBJ2-1; D not resolved. This CDR3 has 15 amino acids. The germline V and J ends were trimmed by 5 bases and 6 bases, with 17 bases remaining between them. CDR1 is MNHEY and CDR2 is SVGEGT in the germline V gene.

The sample holds a few counts of this clonotype. J is TRBJ2-7 and V is TRBV12-3 or TRBV12-4; D possibly corresponds to TRBD2 (5 bases). V was shortened by 3 bases and J by 7 bases, with 19 bases between the two germline ends. This CDR3 is built from 15 residues. The CDR3 DNA is TGTGCCAGCAGTTTGTTGGAGGACGGGCAGAGGGAGCAGTACTTC. Protein sequence: CASSLLEDGQREQYF.

This clonotype was detected many times. The chain combines TRBV7-9 with TRBJ2-7; 7 nucleotides match TRBD2. Trimming cost V 5 bases and J 2 bases; bases outside gene matches: 6. Germline CDR1 is SEHNR and CDR2 is FQNEAQ (reference sequence). The CDR3 has 14 residues. The CDR3 DNA follows: TGTGCCAGCAGCCCAGCGGGGATTGCCTACGAGCAGTACTTC. Its protein product is CASSPAGIAYEQYF.

The sample holds many counts of this clonotype. The genes are TRBV2 and TRBJ1-4; maybe TRBD1 (6 bases). V gave up 6 bases and J gave up 3 bases, with 14 bases separating them. CDR3 length: 15 residues. Germline CDR1 SNHLY, CDR2 FYNNEI. The CDR3 sequence is CASRGMAGANEKLFF. The CDR3 DNA follows: TGTGCCAGCAGGGGAATGGCAGGGGCTAATGAAAAACTGTTTTTT.

V gene TRBV20-1 combines with J gene TRBJ2-3; 7 bases align to TRBD2. The CDR3 extends over 13 amino acids. The V and J ends lost 5 bases and 3 bases, in that order; junction bases with no gene match: 5. Per the germline V gene, CDR1 is DFQATT and CDR2 is SNEGSKA (reference sequence). For the CDR3, the DNA is TGCAGTGCTGATGGACTAGATACAGATACGCAGTATTTT. Translated, it gives CSADGLDTDTQYF.

This clonotype was detected many times. V gene TRBV4-3 combines with J gene TRBJ2-7; the D gene is possibly TRBD1 (6 bases). The germline V gene encodes CDR1 LGHNA and CDR2 YSLEER. Trimming stripped 3 bases from V and 3 bases from J, with 12 bases between. CDR3 size: 14 residues. The CDR3 region has the DNA TGCGCCAGCAGCCAGGGGCAGGGGAACTACGAGCAGTACTTC. This sequence encodes CASSQGQGNYEQYF.

V gene TRBV11-1 combines with J gene TRBJ2-7; D perhaps matches TRBD2 (6 bases). The CDR3 sequence is 15 residues long. V was shortened by 4 bases and J by 1 base, with 14 bases between the two germline ends. The germline V gene has CDR1 SGHAT and CDR2 FQDESV (reference sequence). DNA for the CDR3: TGTGCCAGCAGCTCAACGCCGGGAGAGTCCTACGAGCAGTACTTC. Its translation is CASSSTPGESYEQYF.

At least ten counts were recorded for this clonotype. This chain uses TRBV5-1 with TRBJ2-1; D gene ambiguous. CDR1 and CDR2 from the germline V gene are SGHRS and YFSETQ. This CDR3 region has 15 residues. The V end lost 3 bases, the J end lost 2 bases, and 12 bases lay between the germline ends. CDR3 region: CASSSLSVTYNEQFF. The CDR3 region has the DNA TGCGCCAGCAGCTCGTTATCGGTGACCTACAATGAGCAGTTCTTC.

As to this clonotype: A much larger clonotype is one base distant, so this may be a read error. The chain links TRBV28 to TRBJ2-2, with D maybe TRBD1 (6 bases). The CDR3 covers 17 residues. Trimming removed 6 bases from V and 6 bases from J, with 23 bases in between. Germline CDR1 and CDR2: MDHEN and SYDVKM. The CDR3: CASSSGISGAAAGELFF. The CDR3 nucleotides read TGTGCCAGCAGCTCGGGTATTTCAGGGGCCGCAGCCGGGGAGCTGTTTTTT.

This clonotype occurred many times. This chain joins TRBV12-3 or TRBV12-4 and TRBJ1-1; D possibly corresponds to TRBD1 (6 bases). The CDR3 is made up of 14 amino acids. Between the trimmed V and J ends, which lost 7 bases and 1 base, there was a span of 13 bases. This CDR3 is CASTPGHQNTEAFF. The DNA of the CDR3 is TGTGCCAGCACCCCGGGACACCAGAACACTGAAGCTTTCTTT.

Many counts were recorded for this clonotype. The chain joins TRBV6-5 to TRBJ2-3; a possible D gene is TRBD2 (5 bases). CDR1 MNHEY and CDR2 SVGAGI come from the germline V gene. The CDR3 length is 16 residues. V was cut by 0 bases and J by 1 base, with 11 bases left in between. The CDR3 region is CASSYSSRGGTDTQYF. Written as DNA, the CDR3 is TGTGCCAGCAGTTACTCGAGTCGGGGAGGCACAGATACGCAGTATTTT.

The sample holds many counts of this clonotype. The rearrangement links TRBV6-5 to TRBJ2-3; 11 bases match TRBD2. CDR1 is MNHEY, CDR2 SVGAGI, per germline. V shed 0 bases, J shed 5 bases, and the junction held 7 bases outside the gene matches. The CDR3 contains 17 residues. The CDR3: CASSYSLAGGNLDTQYF. Here the CDR3 DNA reads TGTGCCAGCAGTTACTCATTAGCGGGAGGGAACCTAGATACGCAGTATTTT.

The V gene is TRBV24-1, the J gene TRBJ2-3; no clear D. CDR1 KGHDR and CDR2 SFDVKD come from the germline V gene. The CDR3 is 13 amino acids. Trimming shortened V by 5 bases and J by 4 bases, and 9 bases separated the two germline ends. CDR3 in amino acids: CATSGPGADTQYF. As DNA, the CDR3 is TGTGCCACCAGTGGTCCCGGAGCAGATACGCAGTATTTT.

The chain recombines TRBV6-2 or TRBV6-3 with TRBJ2-3; 11 bases are a match to TRBD2. Germline CDR1 is MNHEY and CDR2 is SVGEGT. The CDR3 sequence is 15 residues long. V shed 7 bases and J 0 bases; nucleotides not matched to a gene: 3. The CDR3 is CASKTSGVSTDTQYF. CDR3 bases: TGTGCCAGCAAGACTAGCGGGGTTAGCACAGATACGCAGTATTTT.

This clonotype was recorded many times. The chain couples TRBV5-5 to TRBJ2-5; D is perhaps TRBD2 (6 bases). The germline V gene has CDR1 SGHKS and CDR2 YYEKEE (reference sequence). The CDR3 sequence is 14 residues long. The V and J ends lost 4 bases and 5 bases respectively, with 15 bases between them. Here the CDR3 reads CASSPDRGRETQYF. DNA for the CDR3: TGTGCCAGCAGCCCTGATCGGGGGAGGGAGACCCAGTACTTC.

The genes are TRBV7-8 and TRBJ2-1; 8 nucleotides agree with TRBD1. Looked up from germline, CDR1 is SGHVS and CDR2 is FQNEAQ. The CDR3 sequence is 15 residues long. Losses at the gene ends were 1 base for V and 7 bases for J; bases not matched to a gene: 6. CDR3 nucleotide sequence: TGTGCCAGCAGCTTAGGGCAGGGGGCGCGGAATGAGCAGTTCTTC. Its protein product is CASSLGQGARNEQFF.

This clonotype has ten or more counts. The V call is TRBV15, the J call TRBJ1-2; 7 nucleotides agree with TRBD1. This CDR3 contains 17 residues. Per germline, CDR1 LNHNV and CDR2 YYDKDF (reference sequence). The ends lost 0 bases at V and 8 bases at J; junction bases unmatched: 15. The CDR3 reads CATSRDYRGGETGGYTF. The CDR3, as DNA: TGTGCCACCAGCAGAGATTACCGAGGGGGCGAGACTGGCGGCTACACCTTC.

The V gene is TRBV7-2, the J gene TRBJ1-3, with TRBD1 matching over 7 bases. The CDR3 covers 15 residues. CDR1 is SGHTA, CDR2 FQGNSA, per germline. After removal of 0 bases from V and 4 bases from J, the junction contained 3 bases not matched to a gene. The CDR3 nucleotides are TGTGCCAGCAGCTTAGCTGCAGGGGGGGGAAACACCATATATTTT. It specifies CASSLAAGGGNTIYF.

This clonotype showed up just a few times. The rearrangement joins TRBV7-2 to TRBJ2-1, with TRBD2 identical over 8 bases. The CDR3 consists of 17 residues. In germline, CDR1 is SGHTA, CDR2 FQGNSA. V lost 1 base, J lost 3 bases, and 8 bases stayed unmatched. CDR3 sequence reads: CASSLVGGSGVYNEQFF. CDR3 coding DNA: TGTGCCAGCAGCTTAGTGGGAGGTAGCGGGGTCTACAATGAGCAGTTCTTC.

The rearrangement uses TRBV4-2 and TRBJ1-2; 7 positions agree with TRBD1. This CDR3 region has 12 residues. J gave up 8 bases and V 3 bases, and 3 bases lay outside the gene matches. Germline CDR1 is LGHNA and CDR2 is YNFKEQ. DNA of the CDR3: TGTGCCAGCAGCCAGACAGGGTCCGGCTACACCTTC. Encoded protein: CASSQTGSGYTF.

This clonotype was seen a handful of times. This chain connects TRBV5-6 to TRBJ1-2; TRBD1 might be the D (6 bases). V lost 6 bases and J 6 bases, leaving 21 bases between the germline ends. Germline loops: CDR1 SGHDT, CDR2 YYEEEE. The CDR3 spans 15 residues. The CDR3 DNA follows: TGTGCCAGCACCACTAACGCAGGGGCAGAGGATGGCTACACCTTC. Translating gives CASTTNAGAEDGYTF.

This rearrangement joins TRBV2 to TRBJ1-2; D possibly corresponds to TRBD1 (6 bases). The length of the CDR3 is 15 residues. Trimming stripped 4 bases from V and 0 bases from J, with 12 bases between. CDR1 and CDR2 (germline): SNHLY, FYNNEI. The CDR3 loop is CASSVRQDTNYGYTF. The CDR3 nucleotides are TGTGCCAGCAGTGTTCGACAGGACACTAACTATGGCTACACCTTC. Full variable domain (missing parts from reference TRBV2 and TRBJ1-2): EPEVTQTPSHQVTQMGQEVILRCVPISNHLYFYWYRQILGQKVEFLVSFYNNEISEKSEIFDDQFSVERPDGSNFTLKIRSTKLEDSAMYFCASSVRQDTNYGYTFGSGTRLTVV.

This clonotype was recorded at least ten times. The V call is TRBV20-1, the J call TRBJ1-3; D may be TRBD1 (6 bases). Germline V lookup: CDR1 DFQATT, CDR2 SNEGSKA (reference sequence). Trimming left V 4 bases short and J 4 bases short, with 14 bases between. This CDR3 spans 14 amino acids. The CDR3 DNA is TGCAGTGCTATAGGGGGTTTGGCGGGAAACACCATATATTTT. Translating it yields CSAIGGLAGNTIYF.

This clonotype was seen only a few times. The chain is built from TRBV27 and TRBJ2-3; 7 bases are shared with TRBD2. The CDR3 contains 15 residues. The V and J ends lost 2 bases and 4 bases, in that order; junction bases with no gene match: 6. Germline V gene sequence: CDR1 MNHEY, CDR2 SMNVEV (reference sequence). The chain's CDR3 is CASSLTGGSADTQYF. The CDR3 coding sequence is TGTGCCAGCAGTTTAACGGGGGGTAGCGCAGATACGCAGTATTTT.

Only a few counts were recorded for this clonotype. The gene calls are TRBV5-5 and TRBJ1-2, with TRBD1 matching over 8 bases. With 3 bases clipped from V and 14 bases from J, the junction kept 9 bases outside the gene matches. Germline assignment: CDR1 SGHKS and CDR2 YYEKEE (reference sequence). This CDR3 spans 12 amino acids. The CDR3 loop reads CASSSSDRAKTF. The DNA for the CDR3 is TGTGCCAGCAGCTCTTCGGACAGGGCTAAGACCTTC.